The sequence of this T cell receptor (beta chain) was determined in a study of neurological immune-mediated disorders. Study-wide findings and caveats: Across subjects, expanded clones had no CDR3 amino acid sequences in common, pointing to private repertoires in all groups. One cluster of related CDR3 sequences contained, by phylogenetic grouping, the repertoires of 18 of 34 multiple sclerosis patients and formed a possible signature.

Many counts were recorded for this clonotype. Its specificity is unknown. Via MiXCR, TCRdb re-called the 5' RACE reads, giving one row per CDR3 protein. The sample yields about 52,000 distinct CDR3 sequences, around 4% seen once. The CDR3 consists of 11 residues. Trimming pared 4 bases from V and 7 bases from J, leaving 3 bases between. Germline CDR1 KGHDR, CDR2 SFDVKD. Source material: PBMCs. The receptor comes from a man aged 60-69 years with multiple sclerosis. The chain is built from TRBV24-1 and TRBJ2-2; no firm D call. This CDR3 reads CATSDDGELFF. CDR3 DNA sequence: TGTGCCACCAGTGACGACGGGGAGCTGTTTTTT.